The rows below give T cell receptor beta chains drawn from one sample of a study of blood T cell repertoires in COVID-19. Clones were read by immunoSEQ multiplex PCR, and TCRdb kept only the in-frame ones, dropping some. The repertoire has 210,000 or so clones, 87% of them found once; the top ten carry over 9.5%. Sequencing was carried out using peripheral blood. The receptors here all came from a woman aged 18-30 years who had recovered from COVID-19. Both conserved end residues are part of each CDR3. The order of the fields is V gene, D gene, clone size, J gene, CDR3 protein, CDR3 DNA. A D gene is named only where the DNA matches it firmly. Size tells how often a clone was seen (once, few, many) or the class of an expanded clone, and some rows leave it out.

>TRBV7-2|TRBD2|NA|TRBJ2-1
CASSFFSGRDEQFF
TGTGCCAGCAGCTTCTTTAGCGGGAGGGATGAGCAGTTCTTC
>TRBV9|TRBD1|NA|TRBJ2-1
CASSARTGFYNEQFF
TGTGCCAGCAGCGCGAGGACAGGGTTCTACAATGAGCAGTTCTTC
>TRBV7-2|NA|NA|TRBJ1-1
CASSFTAVPSEAFF
TGTGCCAGCAGCTTTACGGCGGTACCTTCTGAAGCTTTCTTT
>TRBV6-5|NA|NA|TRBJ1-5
CASTSGGDQPQHF
TGTGCCAGCACCTCGGGGGGGGATCAGCCCCAGCATTTT
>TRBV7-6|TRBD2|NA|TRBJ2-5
CASRSTGLALETQYF
TGTGCCAGCAGGTCTACGGGACTAGCGTTGGAGACCCAGTACTTC
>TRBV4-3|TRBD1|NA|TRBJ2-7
CASSLTGTGGNEQYF
TGCGCCAGCAGCTTGACAGGGACAGGGGGTAACGAGCAGTACTTC
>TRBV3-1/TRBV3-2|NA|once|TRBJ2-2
CASSLGSGTNTGELFF
TGTGCCAGCAGCCTGGGTAGCGGTACGAACACCGGGGAGCTGTTTTTT
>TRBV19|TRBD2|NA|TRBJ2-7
CASSMGPSGTYEQYF
TGTGCCAGTAGTATGGGGCCTAGCGGGACCTACGAGCAGTACTTC
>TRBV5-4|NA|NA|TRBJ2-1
CASSPGSTEEQFF
TGTGCCAGCAGTCCCGGGAGTACAGAGGAGCAGTTCTTC
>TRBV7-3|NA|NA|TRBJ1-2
CASSQDRANYGYTF
TGTGCCAGCAGCCAAGACAGAGCTAACTATGGCTACACCTTC
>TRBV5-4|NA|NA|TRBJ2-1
CASTQGGTTTNEQFF
TGTGCCAGCACCCAAGGGGGGACTACGACCAATGAGCAGTTCTTC
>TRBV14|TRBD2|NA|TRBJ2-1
CASSQTGEGNEQFF
TGTGCCAGCAGCCAGACTGGGGAGGGTAATGAGCAGTTCTTC
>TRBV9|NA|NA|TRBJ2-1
CASSVASRGSSYNEQFF
TGTGCCAGCAGCGTAGCTAGTAGAGGCAGCTCCTACAATGAGCAGTTCTTC
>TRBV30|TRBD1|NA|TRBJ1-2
CAWGHAGTARGYTF
TGTGCCTGGGGGCATGCGGGGACAGCGAGAGGCTACACCTTC
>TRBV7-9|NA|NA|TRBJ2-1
CASSLGTSEWKFF
TGTGCCAGCAGCCTGGGGACATCCGAGTGGAAGTTCTTC
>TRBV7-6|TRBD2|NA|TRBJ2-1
CASSLGGRDEQFF
TGTGCCAGCAGCTTAGGAGGGAGGGATGAGCAGTTCTTC
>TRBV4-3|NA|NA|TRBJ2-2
CASSRLLPDTNTGELFF
TGCGCCAGCAGCCGTCTCCTCCCGGACACGAACACCGGGGAGCTGTTTTTT
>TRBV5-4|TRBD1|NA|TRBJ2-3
CASSGQAGTDTQYF
TGTGCCAGCAGCGGACAGGCTGGAACAGATACGCAGTATTTT
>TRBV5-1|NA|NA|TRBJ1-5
CASSTGLGGANQPQHF
TGCGCCAGCAGCACCGGGCTGGGGGGGGCCAATCAGCCCCAGCATTTT
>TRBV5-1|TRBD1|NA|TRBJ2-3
CASWTGDVPDTQYF
TGCGCCAGCTGGACAGGGGATGTTCCAGATACGCAGTATTTT
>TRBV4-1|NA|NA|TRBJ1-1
CASRGTGFEAFF
TGCGCCAGCAGAGGTACAGGGTTTGAAGCTTTCTTT
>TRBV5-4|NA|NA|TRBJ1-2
CATLVGGINYGYTF
TGTGCCACCCTTGTCGGGGGAATTAACTATGGCTACACCTTC
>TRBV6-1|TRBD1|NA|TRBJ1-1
CASSERGQNTEAFF
TGTGCCAGCAGTGAAAGGGGGCAGAACACTGAAGCTTTCTTT
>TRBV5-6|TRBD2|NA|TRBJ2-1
CASTWGLAPNEQFF
TGTGCCAGCACCTGGGGACTAGCGCCGAATGAGCAGTTCTTC
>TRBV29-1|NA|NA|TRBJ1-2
CSVDGLTYGYTF
TGCAGCGTCGACGGACTGACCTATGGCTACACCTTC
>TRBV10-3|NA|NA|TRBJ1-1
CAISESGRLNTEAFF
TGTGCCATCAGTGAGTCAGGGAGATTGAACACTGAAGCTTTCTTT
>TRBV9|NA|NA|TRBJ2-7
CASSQSGDTYEQYF
TGTGCCAGCAGCCAGTCTGGGGACACCTACGAGCAGTACTTC
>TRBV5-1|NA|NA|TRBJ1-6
CASSLESENSPLHF
TGCGCCAGCAGCTTGGAGTCGGAGAATTCACCCCTCCACTTT
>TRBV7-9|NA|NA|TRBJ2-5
CASSLVNKETQYF
TGTGCCAGCAGCTTAGTAAACAAAGAGACCCAGTACTTC
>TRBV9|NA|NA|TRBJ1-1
CASSPPAGSMNTEAFF
TGTGCCAGCAGCCCACCGGCAGGCAGCATGAACACTGAAGCTTTCTTT
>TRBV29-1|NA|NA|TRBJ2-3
CSVELSGSSTDTQYF
TGCAGCGTTGAACTATCCGGGTCGAGCACAGATACGCAGTATTTT
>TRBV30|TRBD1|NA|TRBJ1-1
CAWREPPGQGWYAEAFF
TGTGCCTGGAGAGAACCTCCGGGACAGGGGTGGTATGCTGAAGCTTTCTTT
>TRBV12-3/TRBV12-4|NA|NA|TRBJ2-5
CASSQNREAQYF
TGTGCCAGCAGTCAAAACAGAGAAGCCCAGTACTTC
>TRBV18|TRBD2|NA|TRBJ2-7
CASSDRLAGGPPYEQYF
TGTGCCAGCTCAGATCGACTAGCGGGAGGGCCACCTTACGAGCAGTACTTC
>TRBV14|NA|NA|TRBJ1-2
CASSHRDPGTGPHLNYGYTF
TGTGCCAGCAGCCATCGAGACCCCGGTACGGGTCCCCACCTGAACTATGGCTACACCTTC
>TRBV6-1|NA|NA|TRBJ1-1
CASSDPQGLNTEAFF
TGTGCCAGCAGTGATCCACAGGGCTTGAACACTGAAGCTTTCTTT
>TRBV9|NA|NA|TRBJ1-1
CASSVGGGRMNTEAFF
TGTGCCAGCAGCGTAGGGGGAGGGCGTATGAACACTGAAGCTTTCTTT
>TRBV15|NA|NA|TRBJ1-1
CATSRVSLDTEAFF
TGTGCCACCAGCAGAGTCAGCCTAGACACTGAAGCTTTCTTT
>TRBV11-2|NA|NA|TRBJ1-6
CASSPYSTNNSPLHF
TGTGCCAGCAGCCCATACAGTACCAATAATTCACCCCTCCACTTT
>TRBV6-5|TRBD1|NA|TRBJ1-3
CASRADRGGNTIYF
TGTGCCAGCAGAGCCGACAGGGGTGGAAACACCATATATTTT
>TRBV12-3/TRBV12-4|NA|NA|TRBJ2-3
CASSLAGGDTQYF
TGTGCCAGCAGCCTGGCAGGGGGGGATACGCAGTATTTT
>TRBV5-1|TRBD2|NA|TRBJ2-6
CASSLGDSVALAGGSGANVLTF
TGCGCCAGCAGCCTGGGAGATTCGGTGGCACTAGCGGGAGGCTCTGGGGCCAACGTCCTGACTTTC